This TCR beta chain was identified during a study of metastatic and nonmetastatic thyroid tumors. Study in general: A comparison of repertoires was made across blood and tumor or nodule tissue from malignant and benign thyroid patients.

About this clone itself: Antigen: not known.

As processed by the authors: Clinicopathological groups supplied CDR3 differences that were used to build a distant-metastasis classifier for papillary thyroid cancer. TCRdb reprocessed the PCR reads using MiXCR. It is TCRdb's table, rather than the study itself, that gives the V and J calls and clone size. This sample carries roughly 15,000 clones, roughly 24% of them seen once, and the ten largest clones take 8.4%. Not a single patient had been given any form of treatment at any point before undergoing thyroid surgery. Whole-study results and caveats: Across blood and tumor, TCR beta diversity in malignant thyroid tumors was reportedly significantly higher than in benign nodules.

The CDR3 contains 15 residues. Germline V gene lookup returns CDR1 MNHNS and CDR2 SASEGT. Trimming took off 2 bases at V and 7 bases at J, with 17 bases between the two ends. Material for sequencing was tumor tissue. The rearrangement joins TRBV6-1 to TRBJ1-2; maybe TRBD1 (6 bases). The source is a female donor with papillary thyroid cancer or a benign thyroid nodule (not recorded which). Some clones in this sample may be carry-over from other donors' samples. The CDR3 sequence is CASSEPPTGWSGYTF. The CDR3 DNA sequence: TGTGCCAGCAGTGAACCCCCAACAGGGTGGAGTGGCTACACCTTC.